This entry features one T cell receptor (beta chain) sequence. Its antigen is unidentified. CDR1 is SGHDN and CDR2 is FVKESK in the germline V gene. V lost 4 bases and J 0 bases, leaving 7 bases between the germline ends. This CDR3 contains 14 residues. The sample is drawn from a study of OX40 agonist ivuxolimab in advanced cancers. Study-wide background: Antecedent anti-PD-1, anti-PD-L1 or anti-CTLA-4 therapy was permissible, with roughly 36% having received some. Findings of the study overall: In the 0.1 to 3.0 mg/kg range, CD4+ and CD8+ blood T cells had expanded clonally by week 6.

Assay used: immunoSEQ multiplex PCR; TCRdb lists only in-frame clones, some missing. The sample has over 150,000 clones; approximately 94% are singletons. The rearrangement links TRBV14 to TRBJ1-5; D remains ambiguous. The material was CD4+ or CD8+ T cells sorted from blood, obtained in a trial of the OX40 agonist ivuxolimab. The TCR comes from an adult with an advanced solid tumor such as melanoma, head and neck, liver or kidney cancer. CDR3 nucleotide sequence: TGTGCCAGCAGCCCCTATAATAGCAATCAGCCCCAGCATTTT. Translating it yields CASSPYNSNQPQHF.